The T cell receptor beta chain under discussion was sequenced for a study of beta chain features in type 1 diabetes. On the study more broadly: The study found patients and healthy donors alike in age, gender and cell yields. Study findings and constraints: Insertion counts at VDJ junctions were lower in type 1 diabetes patients, who also showed more deletions there. Compared with healthy donors, patients appeared to share more similar naive, central memory and regulatory TCRB repertoires.

Reverse transcription of all isolated RNA meant that expressed TCRB transcripts were sequenced. TCRdb's table, derived via immunoSEQ multiplex PCR, lists solely in-frame clones and lacks some. In the table there are under 950,000 clones, roughly a sixth of which are singletons. About this clone itself: What it binds is unknown. This same CDR3 is encoded by further DNA sequences in the sample.

The CDR3 consists of 12 residues. With 2 bases removed from V and 3 bases from J, the gap between germline ends came to 1 base. Germline V gene lookup returns CDR1 MDHEN and CDR2 SYDVKM. V is TRBV28 and J is TRBJ2-2, with D hard to call. The specimen sequenced was naive CD4+ T cells from blood. This receptor was obtained from a woman aged 18 to 35 in good health. CDR3 nucleotide sequence: TGTGCCAGCAGTTTAGACACCGGGGAGCTGTTTTTT. This codes for CASSLDTGELFF.